A selection of T cell receptor beta chains follows, all from one sample in a study of blood T cell repertoires in COVID-19. Here immunoSEQ multiplex PCR was the method, and the copy in TCRdb shows in-frame clones only, minus some. Here the sample spans 130,000 to 150,000 clones, approximately 90% being singletons. Sequenced: peripheral blood. These receptors came from a woman in her thirties or forties with acute or convalescent COVID-19. CDR3s include the opening cysteine and the closing phenylalanine or tryptophan. A D gene is named only where the DNA matches it firmly. Where a row states a size, it is once, few, many or the class of an expanded clone; other rows omit it.

CASSSLSSGNTIYF TGTGCCAGTAGCTCCCTGAGCTCTGGAAACACCATATATTTT . TRBJ1-3 . TRBV19
CASSEQRVNQPQHF TGTGCCAGCAGTGAACAACGGGTAAATCAGCCCCAGCATTTT . TRBJ1-5 . TRBV2
CASSEQGSTEAFF TGTGCCAGCAGCGAACAGGGGAGCACTGAAGCTTTCTTT once TRBJ1-1 TRBD1 TRBV11-2
CASSKPGVNSSYTF TGTGCCAGCAGCAAACCGGGGGTAAATTCAAGCTACACCTTC . TRBJ1-2 . TRBV21-1
CASSYADRGNQPQHF TGTGCCAGCAGTTACGCGGACAGGGGGAATCAGCCCCAGCATTTT . TRBJ1-5 TRBD1 TRBV6-5
CASSLDPGTGELFF TGTGCCAGCAGCTTAGATCCGGGCACCGGGGAGCTGTTTTTT . TRBJ2-2 . TRBV7-3
CASSSPTGYGNTIYF TGTGCCAGCAGTTCGCCGACAGGGTACGGAAACACCATATATTTT once TRBJ1-3 TRBD1 TRBV28
CASSSDQVYSNQPQHF TGTGCCAGCAGCTCGGATCAGGTTTATAGCAATCAGCCCCAGCATTTT . TRBJ1-5 . TRBV7-9
CAWSVTSVLYNEQFF TGTGCCTGGAGTGTAACTAGCGTATTATACAATGAGCAGTTCTTC once TRBJ2-1 TRBD2 TRBV30
CASSLLQGAEEQYF TGTGCCAGCAGTTTACTACAGGGGGCGGAGGAGCAGTACTTC . TRBJ2-7 TRBD1 TRBV28
CASSLGQNTEAFF TGTGCCAGCAGCTTAGGACAGAACACTGAAGCTTTCTTT . TRBJ1-1 . TRBV7-8
CASSLGRTSFHEQFF TGTGCCAGCAGCTTGGGGCGGACTAGTTTTCATGAGCAGTTCTTC . TRBJ2-1 TRBD2 TRBV5-6
CASRGVGPIVRNQPQHF TGTGCCAGCAGAGGGGTTGGGCCCATCGTGAGGAATCAGCCCCAGCATTTT . TRBJ1-5 . TRBV2